This TCR beta chain originates from a study of blood T cell repertoires in COVID-19. The V segment lost 3 bases and the J segment 4 bases; nucleotides outside the gene matches: 21. This CDR3 spans 21 amino acids. Germline values: CDR1 LNHDA, CDR2 SQIVND (reference sequence). Assay used: immunoSEQ multiplex PCR; TCRdb lists only in-frame clones, some missing. This sample has 200,000 to 300,000 clones, with roughly 86% found just once. The receptor was derived from a woman aged 70 to 79 with active or convalescent COVID-19. The source material was peripheral blood. This chain connects TRBV19 to TRBJ1-4, with 9 positions matching TRBD1. CDR3 amino acids: CASSIILTGGRVPTDNEKLFF. CDR3 nucleotides: TGTGCCAGTAGTATTATCTTGACAGGGGGTCGCGTACCGACCGATAATGAAAAACTGTTTTTT.